The 18 T cell receptor beta chains below come from one sample, sequenced in a study of blood T cell repertoires in COVID-19. Profiled with immunoSEQ multiplex PCR; TCRdb holds only in-frame clones, not every one. The top ten clones hold less than 6% of a sample with about 60,000 clones, approximately 79% of them seen once. The source material was peripheral blood. These receptors all stem from a woman in her seventies with acute or convalescent COVID-19.

V and J are TRBV20-1 and TRBJ1-2; D perhaps matches TRBD1 (6 bases). The V gene lost 3 bases and the J gene lost 5 bases, with 13 bases spanning the gap. The CDR3 consists of 13 residues. CDR1 and CDR2 from the germline V gene are DFQATT and SNEGSKA (reference sequence). The CDR3 DNA sequence: TGCAGTGCTAGTTCACAGGGTGTATATGGCTACACCTTC. As protein: CSASSQGVYGYTF.

The chain recombines TRBV7-8 with TRBJ2-5, with 15 bases lining up with TRBD2. Per germline, CDR1 SGHVS and CDR2 FQNEAQ. There are 17 residues in the CDR3. Trimming cost V 5 bases and J 0 bases; bases outside gene matches: 4. CDR3 DNA: TGTGCCAGCAGCCCTGGACTAGCGGGGGGGTACCAAGAGACCCAGTACTTC. Amino acid sequence: CASSPGLAGGYQETQYF.

The chain joins TRBV5-6 to TRBJ1-1, with D hard to call. Per germline, CDR1 SGHDT and CDR2 YYEEEE. This CDR3 has 13 amino acids. Trimming took 4 bases from V and 7 from J, leaving 14 bases between them. CDR3 DNA sequence: TGTGCCAGCAGCCCGGACGGAGGATTTGAAGCTTTCTTT. Its protein product is CASSPDGGFEAFF. The whole variable domain, remainder taken from reference TRBV5-6 and TRBJ1-1, is DAGVTQSPTHLIKTRGQQVTLRCSPKSGHDTVSWYQQALGQGPQFIFQYYEEEERQRGNFPDRFSGHQFPNYSSELNVNALLLGDSALYLCASSPDGGFEAFFGQGTRLTVV.

This chain uses TRBV5-4 with TRBJ2-3, with D tentatively TRBD1 (6 bases). CDR1 and CDR2 (germline): SGHNT, YYREEE (reference sequence). The CDR3 is 16 amino acids. V was pared by 2 bases and J by 2 bases, with 15 bases between. The CDR3 is CASSFPDRLLTDTQYF. In DNA, the CDR3 is TGTGCCAGCAGCTTCCCAGACAGGCTGCTCACAGATACGCAGTATTTT.

The rearrangement joins TRBV19 to TRBJ1-2, with a weak D call TRBD1 (6 bases). CDR1 and CDR2 (germline): LNHDA, SQIVND (reference sequence). The CDR3 extends over 15 amino acids. V shed 4 bases and J shed 0 bases, with 12 bases lying between them. CDR3 in amino acids: CASSTTQGTNYGYTF. DNA of the CDR3: TGTGCCAGTAGTACAACCCAGGGGACTAACTATGGCTACACCTTC.

This clone was counted a few times. The genes are TRBV7-6 and TRBJ1-1, with D perhaps matching TRBD1 (5 bases). The CDR3 covers 15 residues. The germline V gene encodes CDR1 SGHVS and CDR2 FNYEAQ. Deletions cut 5 bases from V and 4 bases from J, with 17 bases between. The CDR3 loop reads CASSPAPGGVTEAFF. The CDR3, as DNA: TGTGCCAGCAGCCCAGCCCCCGGGGGAGTCACTGAAGCTTTCTTT.

The CDR3 here is CASSHRDRTLSYEQYF. CDR3 coding DNA: TGTGCCAGCAGCCATAGGGACAGAACCCTTAGCTACGAGCAGTACTTC. The gene calls are TRBV14 and TRBJ2-7, with 7 positions matching TRBD1. With 3 bases clipped from V and 3 bases from J, the junction kept 11 bases outside the gene matches. This CDR3 spans 16 amino acids. Germline V gene lookup returns CDR1 SGHDN and CDR2 FVKESK.

This chain uses TRBV7-2 with TRBJ2-1; D gene uncertain. Germline V gene sequence: CDR1 SGHTA, CDR2 FQGNSA. Trimming cost V 5 bases and J 0 bases, with 8 bases left between them. CDR3 length: 14 residues. The chain's CDR3 is CASSLPGSYNEQFF. In DNA form, the CDR3 reads TGTGCCAGCAGCCTCCCCGGCTCCTACAATGAGCAGTTCTTC.

The chain joins TRBV5-1 to TRBJ2-5, with 7 bases lining up with TRBD1. CDR1 and CDR2 from the germline V gene are SGHRS and YFSETQ. CDR3 length: 14 amino acids. Trimming at V came to 3 bases and at J to 5 bases, leaving 7 bases not matched to a gene. The CDR3 DNA is TGCGCCAGCAGCTCCACCGGGACAGTGGAGACCCAGTACTTC. This translates into CASSSTGTVETQYF.

This clone was found once. V and J are TRBV7-6 and TRBJ2-1; 8 bases line up with TRBD2. The length of the CDR3 is 15 residues. Germline V CDR1 and CDR2: SGHVS, FNYEAQ. The V gene end was trimmed by 5 bases and the J gene end by 4 bases; junction bases not matched to a gene: 7. CDR3 in DNA: TGTGCCAGCAGCCGGACGGGGGGGTCTTACAATGAGCAGTTCTTC. Translation: CASSRTGGSYNEQFF. Based on the CDR3 plus reference TRBV7-6 and TRBJ2-1, the full variable domain is GAGVSQSPRYKVTKRGQDVALRCDPISGHVSLYWYRQALGQGPEFLTYFNYEAQQDKSGLPNDRFSAERPEGSISTLTIQRTEQRDSAMYRCASSRTGGSYNEQFFGPGTRLTVL.

V usage is TRBV7-3 and J usage is TRBJ2-1, with D hard to call. CDR1 and CDR2 from the germline V gene are SGHTA and FQGTGA. V was clipped by 2 bases and J by 9 bases, with 11 bases between them. This CDR3 spans 13 amino acids. The CDR3 here is CASSLYISGEQFF. The DNA for the CDR3 is TGTGCCAGCAGCTTATATATCTCGGGTGAGCAGTTCTTC.

The chain carries TRBV19 and TRBJ1-1; D not resolved. This CDR3 has 14 residues. Trimming pared 3 bases from V and 7 bases from J, leaving 15 bases between. Germline assignment: CDR1 LNHDA and CDR2 SQIVND (reference sequence). CDR3 coding DNA: TGTGCCAGTAGTATGATCGGGGTAAGGGTTGAAGCTTTCTTT. Translating it yields CASSMIGVRVEAFF.

This chain uses TRBV7-9 with TRBJ1-2, with D unclear. Germline V gene data show CDR1 as SEHNR and CDR2 as FQNEAQ (reference sequence). The CDR3 runs 14 residues. V lost 3 bases and J lost 5, with 13 bases in between. The CDR3 DNA follows: TGTGCCAGCAGCTTCTTAGAGGAGCGGTATGGCTACACCTTC. It yields the protein CASSFLEERYGYTF.

The rearrangement joins TRBV4-1 to TRBJ2-1; TRBD2 matches 8 bases. Unmatched junction bases numbered 14, after V lost 4 bases and J lost 6 bases. The CDR3 loop spans 17 amino acids. Per the germline V gene, CDR1 is MGHRA and CDR2 is YSYEKL. CDR3 bases: TGCGCCAGCAGCCCGGCTACGGGGGGGGGCAATACCAATGAGCAGTTCTTC. Residues: CASSPATGGGNTNEQFF.

The genes are TRBV4-2 and TRBJ1-2, with D possibly matching TRBD1 (6 bases). From germline, CDR1 is LGHNA and CDR2 YNFKEQ. The CDR3 is 19 residues long. Deletions cut 3 bases from V and 4 bases from J, with 27 bases between. CDR3 region: CASSHSGGGPLRDIYGYTF. The CDR3 nucleotides read TGTGCCAGCAGCCATTCCGGCGGGGGGCCACTAAGGGATATCTATGGCTACACCTTC.

The chain joins TRBV7-2 to TRBJ2-3, with a tentative D call TRBD2 (6 bases). Trimming left V 1 base short and J 5 bases short, with 13 bases between. The CDR3 has 15 residues. CDR1 SGHTA and CDR2 FQGNSA come from the germline V gene. CDR3 residues: CASSLGPGAGDTQYF. The CDR3 coding sequence is TGTGCCAGCAGCTTAGGCCCGGGAGCCGGAGATACGCAGTATTTT.

The chain recombines TRBV5-4 with TRBJ1-6, with 7 bases lining up with TRBD1. This CDR3 has 15 amino acids. Germline V gene data show CDR1 as SGHNT and CDR2 as YYREEE (reference sequence). The V and J ends lost 4 bases and 7 bases, in that order; junction bases with no gene match: 8. CDR3 in amino acids: CASSLDRVLNSPLHF. The CDR3 DNA is TGTGCCAGCAGCCTCGACAGGGTTTTGAATTCACCCCTCCACTTT.

The V and J genes are TRBV11-2 and TRBJ2-1; D may be TRBD1 (5 bases). The CDR3 is made up of 14 amino acids. Germline-derived CDR1 and CDR2 are SGHAT and FQNNGV. V was clipped by 3 bases and J by 9 bases, with 15 bases between them. The CDR3 nucleotides read TGTGCCAGCAGCTTCCCTTTCAGGGATGGTGAGCAGTTCTTC. As protein: CASSFPFRDGEQFF.